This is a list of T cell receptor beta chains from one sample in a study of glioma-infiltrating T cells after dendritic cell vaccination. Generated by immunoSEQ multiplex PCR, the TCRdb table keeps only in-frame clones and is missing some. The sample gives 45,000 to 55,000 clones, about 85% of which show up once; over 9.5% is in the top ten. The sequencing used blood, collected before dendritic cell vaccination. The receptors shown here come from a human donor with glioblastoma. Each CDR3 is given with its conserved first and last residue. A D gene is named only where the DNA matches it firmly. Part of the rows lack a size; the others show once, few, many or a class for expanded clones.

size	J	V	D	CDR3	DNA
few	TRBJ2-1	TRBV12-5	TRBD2	CASGLAGGGPHEQFF	TGTGCTAGTGGTTTGGCGGGGGGAGGGCCCCATGAGCAGTTCTTC
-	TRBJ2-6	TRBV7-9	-	CASSPRETGANVLTF	TGTGCCAGCAGCCCGAGGGAGACCGGGGCCAACGTCCTGACTTTC
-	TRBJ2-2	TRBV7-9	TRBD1	CASKRQGITGELFF	TGTGCCAGCAAGAGACAGGGTATAACCGGGGAGCTGTTTTTT
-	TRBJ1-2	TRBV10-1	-	CASSEAANYGYTF	TGCGCCAGCAGTGAGGCAGCTAACTATGGCTACACCTTC
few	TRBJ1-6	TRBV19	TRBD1	CASRTGEDNSPLHF	TGTGCCAGTCGGACAGGGGAGGATAATTCCCCCCTCCACTTT
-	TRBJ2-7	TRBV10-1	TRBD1	CASSESTRGREQYF	TGCGCCAGCAGTGAGTCTACCAGGGGGCGAGAGCAGTACTTC
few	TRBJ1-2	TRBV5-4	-	CASRGEGWGYGYTF	TGTGCCAGCAGAGGGGAGGGATGGGGCTATGGCTACACCTTC
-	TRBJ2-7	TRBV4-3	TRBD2	CASSQDSPSGAISEQYF	TGCGCCAGCAGCCAAGATTCGCCTAGCGGGGCCATTTCCGAGCAGTACTTC
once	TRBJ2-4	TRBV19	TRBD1	CASSTQTGASIQYF	TGTGCCAGTAGTACCCAAACAGGGGCGAGCATTCAGTACTTC
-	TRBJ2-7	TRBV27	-	CATWVGGTYEQYF	TGTGCCACGTGGGTAGGCGGAACCTACGAGCAGTACTTC
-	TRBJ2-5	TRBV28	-	CASSFIASRAGETQYF	TGTGCCAGCAGTTTCATTGCTTCGAGGGCGGGGGAGACCCAGTACTTC
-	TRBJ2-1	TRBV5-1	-	CASSLSGNSYNEQFF	TGCGCCAGCAGCCTTAGCGGCAATTCCTACAATGAGCAGTTCTTC
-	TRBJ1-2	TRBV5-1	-	CASSLDRGKGGYTF	TGCGCCAGCAGCTTGGACAGAGGGAAGGGTGGCTACACCTTC
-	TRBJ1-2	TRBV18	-	CASSPDTVNYGYTF	TGTGCCAGCTCACCTGACACAGTTAACTATGGCTACACCTTC
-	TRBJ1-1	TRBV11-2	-	CASSLERGTEAFF	TGTGCCAGCAGCTTAGAAAGAGGCACTGAAGCTTTCTTT
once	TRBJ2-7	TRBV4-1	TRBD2	CASSRSWEAGASYEQYF	TGCGCCAGCAGCCGATCTTGGGAAGCGGGAGCGTCCTACGAGCAGTACTTC
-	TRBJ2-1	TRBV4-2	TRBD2	CASSQGGGTSDPNEQFF	TGTGCCAGCAGCCAAGGAGGGGGGACTAGCGATCCCAATGAGCAGTTCTTC